This T cell receptor (beta chain) was identified in a study of T cell repertoires in cytomegalovirus infection. Background on the study: It was recently identified HLA-C-restricted and well-studied HLA-B-restricted CMV epitopes that the study used. In public TCR beta signatures, there were indications of both CMV infection and matching HLA type. Study outcomes and limitations: In two of eight donors, the top clonotype was HLA-C-restricted CMV-specific.

Ten or more counts support this clonotype. The antigen remains unidentified. CDR1 and CDR2 from the germline V gene are SGHVS and FNYEAQ. The CDR3 contains 16 residues. The V gene end was trimmed by 2 bases and the J gene end by 9 bases; junction bases not matched to a gene: 10. TCRdb analysed the reads with MiXCR anew, one entry per CDR3 protein. The sample holds about 500,000 distinct CDR3 sequences, roughly a third seen once. The material was cultured PBMCs, obtained from culture after CMV antigen stimulation. The J gene is TRBJ2-1, the V gene TRBV7-6; 10 nucleotides match TRBD1. This sequence was found in a human donor in good health (CMV status not recorded). Some clones in this sample may be carry-over from other donors' samples. The CDR3, as DNA: TGTGCCAGCAGCTTACCCCGGGACAGGGGAATGAGTGAGCAGTTCTTC. This codes for CASSLPRDRGMSEQFF.